This is a list of T cell receptor beta chains from one sample in a study of shared clonotypes between healthy human individuals. Profiled with immunoSEQ multiplex PCR; TCRdb holds only in-frame clones, not every one. The sample lists about 1,900,000 clones; about 95% were seen once. The sequenced sample was naive CD8+ T cells sorted from blood. The source is a man between 18 and 35 years old in good health. Each CDR3 is given with its conserved first and last residue. A D gene is named only where the DNA matches it firmly. Size values are once, few and many counts, or a class for expanded clones, and some rows have none.

V gene	D gene	J gene	clone size	CDR3 length	CDR3 protein	CDR3 DNA
TRBV11-2	TRBD1	TRBJ2-1	-	13	CASSLIQGELQFF	TGTGCCAGCAGCTTAATACAGGGGGAATTGCAGTTCTTC
TRBV9	-	TRBJ2-5	-	13	CASSVIGQETQYF	TGTGCCAGCAGCGTAATCGGCCAAGAGACCCAGTACTTC
TRBV6-5	-	TRBJ1-1	-	16	CASSYIEGLGNTEAFF	TGTGCCAGCAGTTACATTGAGGGGCTGGGAAACACTGAAGCTTTCTTT
TRBV6-5	-	TRBJ2-7	-	15	CASSWRGSPAYEQYF	TGTGCCAGCAGTTGGCGGGGCTCCCCGGCATACGAGCAGTACTTC
TRBV6-1	-	TRBJ2-7	once	14	CASSERVFSYEQYF	TGTGCCAGCAGTGAACGAGTCTTTTCCTACGAGCAGTACTTC
TRBV30	-	TRBJ1-5	-	17	CAWSVPLTDNSNQPQHF	TGTGCCTGGAGTGTACCCCTGACAGATAATAGCAATCAGCCCCAGCATTTT
TRBV6-1	-	TRBJ2-3	-	15	CASSERAYFADTQYF	TGTGCCAGCAGTGAAAGGGCTTATTTCGCAGATACGCAGTATTTT
TRBV27	TRBD2	TRBJ2-5	-	17	CASTYIGTSGSQETQYF	TGTGCCAGCACCTACATCGGGACTAGCGGGAGCCAAGAGACCCAGTACTTC
TRBV5-6	TRBD2	TRBJ2-1	-	15	CASSPVELADNEQFF	TGTGCCAGCAGCCCGGTAGAACTAGCGGACAATGAGCAGTTCTTC
TRBV4-1	-	TRBJ2-7	-	17	CASSQDYGGSNSYEQYF	TGCGCCAGCAGCCAAGACTACGGGGGAAGCAACTCCTACGAGCAGTACTTC
TRBV19	TRBD1	TRBJ1-1	-	12	CASRGGGTEAFF	TGTGCCAGTAGAGGGGGCGGCACTGAAGCTTTCTTT